Below, 9 T cell receptor beta chains from the same sample are listed, as sequenced in a study of T cells in Graves' hyperthyroidism and ophthalmopathy. The TCR beta CDR3 regions underwent amplification using RNA transcripts as the source. HTBI primers were employed in a first-round RT-PCR of the TCR CDR3. Each CDR3 protein is one row after TCRdb ran MiXCR on the multiplex PCR reads. The repertoire holds some 320,000 distinct CDR3 sequences, with roughly 15% as singletons. The sequencing input was blood. All receptors come from a woman aged 40 to 50 with Graves' ophthalmopathy.

The chain combines TRBV14 with TRBJ2-7, with D perhaps matching TRBD2 (5 bases). There are 15 residues in the CDR3. Trimming left V 1 base short and J 5 bases short, with 15 bases between. Germline V lookup: CDR1 SGHDN, CDR2 FVKESK. CDR3 region: CASSQGTPGPHEQYF. The CDR3 DNA reads TGTGCCAGCAGCCAAGGGACTCCAGGACCGCACGAGCAGTACTTC.

This clonotype was observed many times. This chain links TRBV27 with TRBJ2-5, with TRBD2 matching over 12 bases. Looked up from germline, CDR1 is MNHEY and CDR2 is SMNVEV (reference sequence). The CDR3 is made up of 15 amino acids. The trim removed 8 bases at V and 9 bases at J, leaving 13 bases unmatched. CDR3 DNA sequence: TGTGCCAGCTCAAAACAACAACTAGCGGGGGGTCCCCAGTACTTC. This codes for CASSKQQLAGGPQYF.

The rearrangement joins TRBV19 to TRBJ2-7; TRBD2 matches at 8 bases. V was pared by 3 bases and J by 3 bases, with 7 bases of the junction left unmatched. Germline assignment: CDR1 LNHDA and CDR2 SQIVND (reference sequence). CDR3 length equals 15 residues. This CDR3 reads CASSISLAGSYEQYF. In nucleotides, the CDR3 is TGTGCCAGTAGTATCTCGCTAGCGGGTAGCTACGAGCAGTACTTC.

There are many counts of this clonotype. Sequence at one end of the junction differs from germline and may be a read error. The chain's CDR3 is CTSSSGPNNEQFF. The CDR3 DNA sequence: TGTACCAGCAGCTCCGGGCCTAACAATGAGCAGTTCTTC. This chain links TRBV7-8 with TRBJ2-1; D gene uncertain. Germline V lookup: CDR1 SGHVS, CDR2 FQNEAQ. The CDR3 is made up of 13 amino acids. Full variable domain (outside the CDR3, taken from reference TRBV7-8 and TRBJ2-1): GAGVSQSPRYKVAKRGQDVALRCDPISGHVSLFWYQQALGQGPEFLTYFQNEAQLDKSGLPSDRFFAERPEGSVSTLKIQRTQQEDSAVYLCTSSSGPNNEQFFGPGTRLTVL.

V and J are TRBV24-1 and TRBJ2-1; 7 nucleotides line up with TRBD2. After removal of 6 bases from V and 0 bases from J, the junction contained 7 bases not matched to a gene. The CDR3 is 16 amino acids. Germline lookup yields CDR1 KGHDR and CDR2 SFDVKD. CDR3 loop: CATSPTSANSYNEQFF. CDR3 nucleotide sequence: TGTGCCACCAGTCCCACTAGCGCCAACTCCTACAATGAGCAGTTCTTC.

The rearrangement uses TRBV5-1 and TRBJ1-3; D is perhaps TRBD1 (5 bases). Germline loops: CDR1 SGHRS, CDR2 YFSETQ. The V end lost 3 bases, the J end lost 1 base, and 8 bases lay between the germline ends. The CDR3 is 14 amino acids. This chain's CDR3 is CASSSGTSGNTIYF. In DNA, the CDR3 is TGCGCCAGCAGCTCGGGGACGTCTGGAAACACCATATATTTT.

This clonotype was recorded at least ten times. The rearrangement uses TRBV13 and TRBJ1-2; 7 positions agree with TRBD1. Trimming removed 5 bases from V and 2 bases from J; junction bases left unmatched: 11. Germline CDR1 PRHDT, CDR2 FYEKMQ (reference sequence). The CDR3 length is 16 residues. The CDR3 DNA reads as TGTGCCAGCAGCATACCCCCGGGACAGTTGAACTATGGCTACACCTTC. Translated, it gives CASSIPPGQLNYGYTF. Variable domain in full (rest from reference TRBV13 and TRBJ1-2): AAGVIQSPRHLIKEKRETATLKCYPIPRHDTVYWYQQGPGQDPQFLISFYEKMQSDKGSIPDRFSAQQFSDYHSELNMSSLELGDSALYFCASSIPPGQLNYGYTFGSGTRLTVV.

The chain links TRBV25-1 to TRBJ2-4; 7 nucleotides agree with TRBD2. Germline-derived CDR1 and CDR2 are MGHDK and SYGVNS. With V trimmed by 5 bases and J by 7 bases, 11 bases remained unmatched. This CDR3 region has 15 residues. CDR3 amino acids: CASSLFSGRVNIQYF. The CDR3 nucleotides are TGTGCCAGCAGTTTGTTTAGCGGGCGTGTTAACATTCAGTACTTC.

This clonotype was detected ten times or more. Here the CDR3 reads CASSLVLGSSGANVLTF. The CDR3 DNA follows: TGTGCCAGCAGCTTAGTACTCGGTTCCTCTGGGGCCAACGTCCTGACTTTC. The rearrangement uses TRBV7-2 and TRBJ2-6; the D is unclear. Germline CDR1 and CDR2: SGHTA and FQGNSA. Trimming took off 1 base at V and 0 bases at J, with 10 bases between the two ends. The CDR3 is 17 residues long.